Below, 13 T cell receptor beta chains from the same sample are listed, as sequenced in a study of T cells in Graves' hyperthyroidism and ophthalmopathy. From RNA transcripts, TCR beta CDR3 regions were amplified. The HTBI set primed first-round TCR CDR3 RT-PCR. MiXCR, applied by TCRdb to the multiplex PCR reads, yields one record per CDR3 protein. Among about 640,000 distinct CDR3 sequences listed, less than 25% were seen once. The sequenced material came from blood. The receptor set was obtained from a man aged 25 to 40 with Graves' ophthalmopathy.

This clonotype occurred a few times. The rearrangement links TRBV12-3 or TRBV12-4 to TRBJ2-3; no firm D call. V shed 5 bases and J shed 3 bases, with 9 bases lying between them. The CDR3 length is 13 residues. This chain's CDR3 is CASSVAGTDTQYF. CDR3 coding DNA: TGTGCCAGCAGTGTTGCCGGGACAGATACGCAGTATTTT.

Many counts were recorded for this clonotype. The chain joins TRBV2 to TRBJ2-4; D assignment may be TRBD1 or TRBD2 (5 bases each). Trimming removed 8 bases at V and 1 base at J, with 12 bases between. CDR1 and CDR2 from the germline V gene are SNHLY and FYNNEI. The CDR3 extends over 14 amino acids. The CDR3 loop reads CASSVEGAKNIQYF. The CDR3 DNA is TGTGCCAGCTCCGTTGAGGGGGCCAAAAACATTCAGTACTTC.

This clonotype was picked up many times. The chain combines TRBV18 with TRBJ1-1; D is unresolved. CDR1 and CDR2 from the germline V gene are KGHSH and LQKENI. V was cut by 3 bases and J by 2 bases, with 4 bases left in between. This CDR3 has 12 residues. CDR3 in DNA: TGTGCCAGCTCACCGGACAACACTGAAGCTTTCTTT. Its translation: CASSPDNTEAFF.

This clonotype was seen a few times. The chain uses TRBV15 and TRBJ1-2; a possible D gene is TRBD1 (5 bases). V was cut by 9 bases and J by 10 bases, with 21 bases left in between. The CDR3 totals 13 residues. The V gene's germline CDR1 is LNHNV and CDR2 YYDKDF (reference sequence). CDR3 in amino acids: CATGAGDWDDYTF. In DNA form, the CDR3 reads TGTGCCACTGGGGCGGGGGACTGGGACGACTACACCTTC.

This clonotype was seen once. The rearrangement uses TRBV6-2 or TRBV6-3 and TRBJ2-2, with 9 bases matching TRBD2. The CDR3 loop spans 16 amino acids. From germline, CDR1 is MNHEY and CDR2 SVGEGT. V lost 6 bases and J lost 4; bases outside the gene matches: 9. The CDR3 protein is CASRKGGGGPTGELFF. The DNA for the CDR3 is TGTGCCAGCAGGAAAGGCGGGGGGGGCCCCACCGGGGAGCTGTTTTTT.

This clonotype was detected a few times. The chain employs TRBV7-9 and TRBJ1-1; 8 positions match TRBD1. Germline loops: CDR1 SEHNR, CDR2 FQNEAQ (reference sequence). This CDR3 comprises 16 residues. Losses at the gene ends were 5 bases for V and 0 bases for J; bases not matched to a gene: 8. CDR3: CASSDTDRGLNTEAFF. The CDR3 coding sequence is TGTGCCAGCAGCGATACCGACAGGGGATTGAACACTGAAGCTTTCTTT.

Points on this clonotype: A much larger clone is a single base away; this may be a read error. The chain couples TRBV12-3 or TRBV12-4 to TRBJ1-1, with D possibly TRBD1 on 6 matching bases. The V and J ends lost 10 bases and 4 bases respectively, with 25 bases between them. The CDR3 is 16 amino acids. CDR3 amino acids: CANSAGRWGALTEAFF. The CDR3 DNA reads as TGTGCCAACTCCGCCGGGCGGTGGGGGGCGCTCACTGAAGCTTTCTTT.

V is TRBV4-1 and J is TRBJ2-7, with a possible D match to TRBD2 (6 bases). The CDR3 is made up of 15 amino acids. Germline assignment: CDR1 MGHRA and CDR2 YSYEKL. Between the trimmed V and J ends, which lost 1 base and 5 bases, there was a span of 15 bases. CDR3: CASSQVSSDSHEQYF. The DNA of the CDR3 is TGCGCCAGCAGCCAAGTCTCTAGCGATAGCCACGAGCAGTACTTC.

V is TRBV19 and J is TRBJ2-3; no definite D call. Germline CDR1 LNHDA, CDR2 SQIVND (reference sequence). Trimming took 4 bases from V and 2 from J, leaving 10 bases between them. The CDR3 runs to 14 residues. CDR3 sequence reads: CASSKRLNTDTQYF. In nucleotides, the CDR3 is TGTGCCAGTAGTAAGAGGCTGAACACAGATACGCAGTATTTT. Filled out from reference TRBV19 and TRBJ2-3, the complete variable domain reads DGGITQSPKYLFRKEGQNVTLSCEQNLNHDAMYWYRQDPGQGLRLIYYSQIVNDFQKGDIAEGYSVSREKKESFPLTVTSAQKNPTAFYLCASSKRLNTDTQYFGPGTRLTVL.

The gene calls are TRBV4-3 and TRBJ2-2, with a weak D call TRBD2 (6 bases). The germline CDR1 and CDR2 sequences are LGHNA and YSLEER. This CDR3 region has 15 residues. V lost 5 bases and J 6 bases, leaving 16 bases between the germline ends. The CDR3 DNA is TGCGCCAGCAGCGCTGTGCCGGGGGAGGCCGGGGAGCTGTTTTTT. Residues: CASSAVPGEAGELFF.

This clonotype was counted many times. The chain couples TRBV12-3 or TRBV12-4 to TRBJ2-3; 8 bases agree with TRBD2. The CDR3 has 15 residues. After removal of 4 bases from V and 6 bases from J, the junction contained 9 bases not matched to a gene. The CDR3 nucleotides are TGTGCCAGCAGTTCACAAAGCGGGAGAGGGGATACGCAGTATTTT. It codes for CASSSQSGRGDTQYF.

This clonotype was found a few times. V and J are TRBV7-9 and TRBJ1-1; D may be TRBD1 (5 bases). Germline values: CDR1 SEHNR, CDR2 FQNEAQ (reference sequence). The CDR3 totals 14 residues. Trimming took 4 bases from V and 2 from J, leaving 11 bases between them. The CDR3 spells CASSSGTFNTEAFF. CDR3 coding DNA: TGTGCCAGCAGCTCAGGGACTTTCAACACTGAAGCTTTCTTT.

V usage is TRBV19 and J usage is TRBJ2-1; 13 nucleotides agree with TRBD2. CDR3 length: 15 amino acids. Germline V gives CDR1 LNHDA, CDR2 SQIVND (reference sequence). The trim removed 1 base at V and 6 bases at J, leaving 0 bases unmatched. The DNA for the CDR3 is TGTGCCAGTAGTATAGGGACTAGCGGGAGCAATGAGCAGTTCTTC. It encodes CASSIGTSGSNEQFF.